This entry concerns a single T cell receptor beta chain. Its antigen remains unknown. The CDR3 has 12 residues. Trimming took 8 bases from V and 8 from J; bases not matched to a gene: 8. CDR1 is SNHLY, CDR2 FYNNEI, per germline. This specimen comes from a study of cytomegalovirus exposure and HLA in healthy donors. The PCR contained 60 Vbeta and 13 Jbeta primers. The method was immunoSEQ multiplex PCR; TCRdb's version includes in-frame clones alone and lacks a portion of them. The sample yields approximately 120,000 clones, around 80% seen once. Study outcomes and limitations: The study recorded more than 150 TCR beta chains that were cytomegalovirus-associated. Reports showed the classifier diagnosing cytomegalovirus status with high specificity and sensitivity. Reportedly, fewer N-insertions than the approximately 650-donor mean appeared in an Asian-associated ancestry cluster in a later analysis.

Specimen: PBMCs. The V and J genes are TRBV2 and TRBJ1-2; TRBD1 matches 7 bases. This receptor was obtained from a woman in her forties or fifties in good health and CMV-seropositive. The CDR3 region has the DNA TGTGCCAGCCGCCCGACAGGGCCCGGCTACACCTTC. Translating it yields CASRPTGPGYTF.